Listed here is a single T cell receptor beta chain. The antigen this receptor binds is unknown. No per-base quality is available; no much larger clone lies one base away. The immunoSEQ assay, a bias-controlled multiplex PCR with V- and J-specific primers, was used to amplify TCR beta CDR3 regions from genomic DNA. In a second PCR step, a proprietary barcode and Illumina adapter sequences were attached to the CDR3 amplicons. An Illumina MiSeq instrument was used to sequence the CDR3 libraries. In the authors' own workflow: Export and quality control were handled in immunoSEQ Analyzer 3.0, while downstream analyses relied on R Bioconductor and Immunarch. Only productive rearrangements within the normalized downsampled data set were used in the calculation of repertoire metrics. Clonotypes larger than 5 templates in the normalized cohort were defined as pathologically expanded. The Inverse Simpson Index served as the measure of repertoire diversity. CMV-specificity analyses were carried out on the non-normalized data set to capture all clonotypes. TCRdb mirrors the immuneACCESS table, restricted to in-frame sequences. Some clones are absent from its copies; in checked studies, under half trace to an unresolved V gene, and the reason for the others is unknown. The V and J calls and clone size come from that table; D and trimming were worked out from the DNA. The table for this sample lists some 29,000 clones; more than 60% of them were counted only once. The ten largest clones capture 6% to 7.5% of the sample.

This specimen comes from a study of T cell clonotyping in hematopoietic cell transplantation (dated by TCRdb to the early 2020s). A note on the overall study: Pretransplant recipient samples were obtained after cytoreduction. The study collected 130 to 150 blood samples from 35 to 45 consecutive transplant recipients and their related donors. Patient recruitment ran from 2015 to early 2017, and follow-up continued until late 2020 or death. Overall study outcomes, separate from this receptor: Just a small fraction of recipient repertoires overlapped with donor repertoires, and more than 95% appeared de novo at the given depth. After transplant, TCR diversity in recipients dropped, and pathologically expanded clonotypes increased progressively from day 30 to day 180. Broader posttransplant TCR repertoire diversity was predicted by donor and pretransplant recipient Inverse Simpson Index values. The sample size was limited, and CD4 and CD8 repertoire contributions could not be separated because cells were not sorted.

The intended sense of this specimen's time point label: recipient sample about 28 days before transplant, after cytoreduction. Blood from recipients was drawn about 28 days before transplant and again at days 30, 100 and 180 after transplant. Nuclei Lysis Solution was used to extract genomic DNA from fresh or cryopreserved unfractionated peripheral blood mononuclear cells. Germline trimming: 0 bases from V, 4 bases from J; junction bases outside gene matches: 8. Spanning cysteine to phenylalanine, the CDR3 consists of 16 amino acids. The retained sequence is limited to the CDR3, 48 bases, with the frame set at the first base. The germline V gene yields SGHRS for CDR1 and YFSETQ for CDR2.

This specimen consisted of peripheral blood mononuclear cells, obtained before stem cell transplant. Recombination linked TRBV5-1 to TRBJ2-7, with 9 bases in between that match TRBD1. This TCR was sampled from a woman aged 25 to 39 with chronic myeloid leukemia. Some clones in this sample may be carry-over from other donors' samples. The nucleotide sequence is TGCGCCAGCAGCTTGGGGAACAGGGGGCGCCCGTACGAGCAGTACTTC. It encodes CASSLGNRGRPYEQYF.